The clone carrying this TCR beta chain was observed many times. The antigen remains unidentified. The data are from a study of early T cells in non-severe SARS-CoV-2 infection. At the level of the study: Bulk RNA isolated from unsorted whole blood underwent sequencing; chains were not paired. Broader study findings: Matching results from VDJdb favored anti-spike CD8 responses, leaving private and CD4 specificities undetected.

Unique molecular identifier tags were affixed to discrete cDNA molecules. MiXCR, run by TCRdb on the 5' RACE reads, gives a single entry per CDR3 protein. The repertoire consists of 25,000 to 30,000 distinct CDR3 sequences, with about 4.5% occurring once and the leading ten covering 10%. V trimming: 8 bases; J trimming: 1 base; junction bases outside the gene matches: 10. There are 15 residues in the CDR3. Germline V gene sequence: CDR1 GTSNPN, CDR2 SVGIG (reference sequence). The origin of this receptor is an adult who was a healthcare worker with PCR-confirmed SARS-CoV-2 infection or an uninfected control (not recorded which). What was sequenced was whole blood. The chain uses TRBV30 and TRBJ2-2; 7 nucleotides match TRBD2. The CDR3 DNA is TGTGCCCGGGAGTTTACTAGCGAGAACACCGGGGAGCTGTTTTTT. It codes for CAREFTSENTGELFF.